Described below is a single T cell receptor beta chain sequence and its context. The antigen is unknown. This CDR3 is built from 14 residues. J gave up 5 bases and V 2 bases, and 5 bases lay outside the gene matches. Germline V gene data show CDR1 as MNHNY and CDR2 as SVGAGI (reference sequence). The entry originates in a study of cytomegalovirus exposure and HLA in healthy donors. General study findings and limits: The classifier was said to identify cytomegalovirus status with high specificity and sensitivity.

Unrecorded immune exposures were likely, despite nominal health at sampling. Use of 60 Vbeta and 13 Jbeta primers characterized the PCR. Data came from immunoSEQ multiplex PCR; TCRdb stores just in-frame clones and leaves some out. Of roughly 240,000 clones in the sample, over 80% are singletons; the top ten hold 5.4%. This sequence was found in a woman in her 40s in good health and CMV-seropositive. The chain has TRBV6-6 and TRBJ2-5, with TRBD1 identical over 7 bases. The sequencing input was PBMCs. The CDR3: CASSYRGGAETQYF. In nucleotides, the CDR3 is TGTGCCAGCAGTTACCGAGGGGGCGCCGAGACCCAGTACTTC.